The next 17 T cell receptor beta chains were all read from a single sample in a study of shared clonotypes between healthy human individuals. Sequencing used immunoSEQ multiplex PCR; TCRdb keeps in-frame clones, though not all of them. This sample has some 1,100,000 clones, with 70% to 80% found just once. Source material: memory CD4+ T cells from PBMCs. Specified subset: CD45RA-negative fraction. The receptors shown here come from a young man in good health. Some clones in this sample may be carry-over from other donors' samples.

This clone was counted at least ten times. The chain recombines TRBV6-4 with TRBJ2-1; D gene unclear. Trimming removed 5 bases at V and 5 bases at J, with 16 bases between. Germline V gene data show CDR1 as MRHNA and CDR2 as SNTAGT. CDR3 length equals 15 residues. In DNA form, the CDR3 reads TGTGCCAGCAGTACAAAACCCCCCCCCGACAATGAGCAGTTCTTC. As protein: CASSTKPPPDNEQFF.

This clone was recorded a few times. The same CDR3 arises from other DNA sequences in this sample as well. This chain uses TRBV2 with TRBJ1-1, with 8 positions matching TRBD1. Trimming took 6 bases from V and 7 from J; bases not matched to a gene: 4. CDR1 and CDR2 (germline): SNHLY, FYNNEI. The length of the CDR3 is 12 residues. This chain's CDR3 is CASSLGQGEAFF. CDR3 coding DNA: TGTGCCAGCAGCCTCGGACAGGGTGAAGCTTTCTTT.

This clone was picked up one time. The chain carries TRBV21-1 and TRBJ2-1; TRBD1, the table's D call, was not compared with the DNA. TRBV21-1 represents a pseudogene. The CDR3 totals 16 residues. The CDR3 sequence: CASRSGGLESYNEQFF. The CDR3 DNA sequence: TGTGCCAGCAGGTCAGGGGGCTTGGAGTCCTACAATGAGCAGTTCTTC.

V is TRBV11-3 and J is TRBJ2-1; D is tentatively TRBD1 or TRBD2 (5 bases each). Per germline, CDR1 SGHNT and CDR2 YENEEA. CDR3 length: 14 residues. V lost 4 bases to trimming and J lost 5 bases, with 12 bases between them. This chain's CDR3 is CASSSGRPNNEQFF. The CDR3, as DNA: TGTGCCAGCAGCTCGGGACGGCCAAACAATGAGCAGTTCTTC.

The chain recombines TRBV5-6 with TRBJ2-7, with TRBD1 identical over 7 bases. Germline loops: CDR1 SGHDT, CDR2 YYEEEE. The junction had 15 bases not matched to a gene; V was cut back by 5 bases and J by 7 bases. The CDR3 is 15 residues long. CDR3 amino acids: CASRYRARGPGEQYF. CDR3 nucleotides: TGTGCCAGCAGGTATAGGGCGAGGGGGCCGGGTGAGCAGTACTTC.

This clone was observed a few times. J is TRBJ2-2 and V is TRBV6-6, with unresolved D. The germline V and J ends were trimmed by 6 bases and 1 base, with 12 bases remaining between them. The CDR3 is made up of 15 amino acids. Germline V CDR1 and CDR2: MNHNY, SVGAGI (reference sequence). The CDR3 region has the DNA TGTGCCAGCAGCGGCAGGCGCGGGAACACCGGGGAGCTGTTTTTT. This codes for CASSGRRGNTGELFF.

The sample holds one count of this clone. The gene calls are TRBV28 and TRBJ2-7; D may be TRBD1 (6 bases). Germline CDR1 MDHEN, CDR2 SYDVKM. The ends were cut back, 4 bases at V and 0 bases at J, with 13 bases in the middle. This CDR3 contains 15 residues. The CDR3 loop is CASSWQGQSSYEQYF. CDR3 nucleotides: TGTGCCAGCAGTTGGCAAGGACAGAGCTCCTACGAGCAGTACTTC. Full variable domain (outside the CDR3, taken from reference TRBV28 and TRBJ2-7): DVKVTQSSRYLVKRTGEKVFLECVQDMDHENMFWYRQDPGLGLRLIYFSYDVKMKEKGDIPEGYSVSREKKERFSLILESASTNQTSMYLCASSWQGQSSYEQYFGPGTRLTVT.

Note on this clone: This CDR3 is also generated by other DNA sequences in the sample. This chain links TRBV5-1 with TRBJ1-2; D is ambiguous. V lost 0 bases and J 1 base, leaving 7 bases between the germline ends. This CDR3 is built from 14 residues. Germline V gene sequence: CDR1 SGHRS, CDR2 YFSETQ. The CDR3 region is CASSLEPVNYGYTF. CDR3 DNA: TGCGCCAGCAGCTTGGAGCCGGTTAACTATGGCTACACCTTC.

Details on this clone: Distinct nucleotide sequences in the sample also encode this CDR3. This chain uses TRBV5-1 with TRBJ2-1, with 12 bases matching TRBD2. CDR1 and CDR2 from the germline V gene are SGHRS and YFSETQ. Trimming at V came to 0 bases and at J to 8 bases, leaving 3 bases not matched to a gene. This CDR3 region has 15 residues. The CDR3 region is CASSLGLAGVDEQFF. The CDR3 DNA is TGCGCCAGCAGCTTGGGACTAGCGGGGGTGGATGAGCAGTTCTTC. The full variable domain, with the rest looked up from reference TRBV5-1 and TRBJ2-1, is KAGVTQTPRYLIKTRGQQVTLSCSPISGHRSVSWYQQTPGQGLQFLFEYFSETQRNKGNFPGRFSGRQFSNSRSEMNVSTLELGDSALYLCASSLGLAGVDEQFFGPGTRLTVL.

This sequence joins TRBV29-1 and TRBJ2-3; a possible D gene is TRBD1 (6 bases). Trimming left V 3 bases short and J 3 bases short, with 10 bases between. CDR3 length: 13 residues. The germline V gene has CDR1 SQVTM and CDR2 ANQGSEA. As DNA, the CDR3 is TGCAGCGTTGACAGGGGAGATACAGATACGCAGTATTTT. Its translation: CSVDRGDTDTQYF.

This chain links TRBV4-2 with TRBJ1-4; D not certain. CDR3 size: 15 residues. The germline V and J ends were trimmed by 5 bases and 1 base, with 11 bases remaining between them. CDR1 is LGHNA, CDR2 YNFKEQ, per germline. The chain's CDR3 is CASSLKRGTNEKLFF. In DNA, the CDR3 is TGTGCCAGCAGCTTAAAACGCGGAACTAATGAAAAACTGTTTTTT.

V is TRBV6-1 and J is TRBJ1-4; maybe TRBD1 (6 bases). This CDR3 spans 16 amino acids. Germline V gives CDR1 MNHNS, CDR2 SASEGT. The V end was cut by 0 bases, the J end by 4 bases, with 12 bases between. The CDR3 nucleotides read TGTGCCAGCAGTGAAGCGCACGGGACACTTAATGAAAAACTGTTTTTT. As protein: CASSEAHGTLNEKLFF.

The chain links TRBV28 to TRBJ1-1, with D maybe TRBD1 (5 bases). The CDR3 contains 13 residues. Germline V lookup: CDR1 MDHEN, CDR2 SYDVKM. With 5 bases removed from V and 4 bases from J, the gap between germline ends came to 11 bases. The CDR3 is CASSGTWGTEAFF. CDR3 DNA sequence: TGTGCCAGCAGTGGGACTTGGGGCACTGAAGCTTTCTTT. Supplemented by reference TRBV28 and TRBJ1-1, the full variable domain reads DVKVTQSSRYLVKRTGEKVFLECVQDMDHENMFWYRQDPGLGLRLIYFSYDVKMKEKGDIPEGYSVSREKKERFSLILESASTNQTSMYLCASSGTWGTEAFFGQGTRLTVV.

V gene TRBV28 combines with J gene TRBJ2-3; D remains unclear. The V end was cut by 6 bases, the J end by 2 bases, with 6 bases between. The CDR3 runs 12 residues. Per the germline V gene, CDR1 is MDHEN and CDR2 is SYDVKM. CDR3 protein: CASSETTDTQYF. CDR3 DNA: TGTGCCAGCAGCGAGACCACAGATACGCAGTATTTT.

The V gene is TRBV6-4, the J gene TRBJ1-3; D might be TRBD1 (6 bases). V shed 6 bases and J shed 2 bases, with 11 bases lying between them. The germline V gene has CDR1 MRHNA and CDR2 SNTAGT. The CDR3 consists of 14 residues. This chain's CDR3 is CASRQGPAGNTIYF. The CDR3 DNA reads as TGTGCCAGCAGACAGGGTCCTGCTGGAAACACCATATATTTT.

This clone was counted between two and nine times. This chain uses TRBV6-5 with TRBJ1-4; 7 positions agree with TRBD1. This CDR3 is 13 amino acids long. After removal of 7 bases from V and 6 bases from J, the junction contained 5 bases not matched to a gene. Germline-derived CDR1 and CDR2 are MNHEY and SVGAGI. The CDR3 here is CASMWQGDEKLFF. As DNA, the CDR3 is TGTGCCAGCATGTGGCAGGGGGATGAAAAACTGTTTTTT.

The chain has TRBV7-2 and TRBJ2-1, with D uncertain. The CDR3 length is 13 residues. Trimming removed 1 base from V and 12 bases from J, with 13 bases in between. The germline V gene has CDR1 SGHTA and CDR2 FQGNSA. CDR3 in amino acids: CASSLDFLRRQFF. DNA of the CDR3: TGTGCCAGCAGCTTAGATTTTTTACGTCGGCAGTTCTTC.